The 15 T cell receptor beta chains given below trace back to one sample, sequenced in a study of response to subunit inactivated influenza vaccine. TCRdb reanalysed the RT-PCR reads using MiXCR and keeps one entry per CDR3 protein. The sample yields roughly 650,000 distinct CDR3 sequences, 11% to 15% seen once. The sequencing used PBMCs from blood, collected 14 to 15 days before vaccination. The receptors were gathered from a man aged 45-65 years who received an inactivated influenza vaccine.

Only a few counts were recorded for this clonotype. In nucleotides, the CDR3 is TGTGCCAGCAGCTTAAAAAATATGGCCTACAATGAGCAGTTCTTC. Translated: CASSLKNMAYNEQFF. The chain links TRBV7-6 to TRBJ2-1; no definite D call. Germline loops: CDR1 SGHVS, CDR2 FNYEAQ. The germline V and J ends were trimmed by 2 bases and 2 bases, with 10 bases remaining between them. This CDR3 contains 15 residues.

This clonotype showed up just a few times. The chain combines TRBV7-9 with TRBJ2-2; 9 bases line up with TRBD2. After removal of 5 bases from V and 3 bases from J, the junction contained 10 bases not matched to a gene. Germline values: CDR1 SEHNR, CDR2 FQNEAQ (reference sequence). The CDR3 covers 17 residues. CDR3: CASSRIAGGVDTGELFF. DNA of the CDR3: TGTGCCAGCAGCCGGATCGCGGGAGGGGTCGACACCGGGGAGCTGTTTTTT.

The genes are TRBV9 and TRBJ1-4; D uncertain. Germline CDR1 SGDLS, CDR2 YYNGEE. V was pared by 2 bases and J by 7 bases, with 6 bases between. The CDR3 consists of 12 residues. CDR3 sequence reads: CASSVPGEKLFF. Written as DNA, the CDR3 is TGTGCCAGCAGCGTCCCTGGTGAAAAACTGTTTTTT.

The rearrangement links TRBV7-8 to TRBJ2-1; D unresolved. The CDR3 covers 16 residues. Germline lookup yields CDR1 SGHVS and CDR2 FQNEAQ. Trimming pared 5 bases from V and 6 bases from J, leaving 20 bases between. The CDR3 is CASSQGSTIGSNEQFF. As DNA, the CDR3 is TGTGCCAGCAGCCAAGGGTCCACGATTGGCTCCAATGAGCAGTTCTTC.

This clonotype turned up a few times. One junction end does not reproduce the germline sequence, and a read error may be involved. The chain is built from TRBV20-1 and TRBJ2-4; D call uncertain. The CDR3 consists of 10 residues. The V gene's germline CDR1 is DFQATT and CDR2 SNEGSKA (reference sequence). The CDR3 is CSAGDLIQYF. The DNA of the CDR3 is TGCAGTGCTGGAGATCTCATTCAGTACTTC.

This clonotype was counted ten times or more. This CDR3 reads CSASRSGASGSIYEQFF. CDR3 DNA: TGCAGTGCTAGTAGGTCGGGAGCTAGCGGGAGTATATATGAGCAGTTCTTC. The chain is built from TRBV20-1 and TRBJ2-1, with TRBD2 matching 10 bases. The CDR3 runs to 17 residues. Trimming cost V 3 bases and J 8 bases; bases outside gene matches: 16. The germline CDR1 and CDR2 sequences are DFQATT and SNEGSKA (reference sequence).

This clonotype appeared a few times. The genes are TRBV29-1 and TRBJ2-5; TRBD1 might be the D (6 bases). The germline V gene encodes CDR1 SQVTM and CDR2 ANQGSEA. V lost 4 bases and J lost 6, with 9 bases in between. The CDR3 is made up of 11 amino acids. CDR3 DNA sequence: TGCAGCGTTGGACAGGATAAGACCCAGTACTTC. Translation: CSVGQDKTQYF.

The V and J genes are TRBV5-1 and TRBJ2-1; D gene ambiguous. The CDR3 is 13 amino acids. Germline CDR1 reads SGHRS; CDR2 reads YFSETQ. The V end was cut by 0 bases, the J end by 6 bases, with 7 bases between. The chain's CDR3 is CASSLGLVNEQFF. The CDR3 DNA reads as TGCGCCAGCAGCTTGGGGTTAGTCAATGAGCAGTTCTTC.

V and J are TRBV9 and TRBJ2-3, with TRBD1 matching 7 bases. This CDR3 has 17 amino acids. Germline trimming cut 3 bases from V and 2 bases from J; bases unmatched to any gene: 12. Germline lookup yields CDR1 SGDLS and CDR2 YYNGEE. Here the CDR3 DNA reads TGTGCCAGCAGCGCCGGTCGGGGACAGTATCTCACAGATACGCAGTATTTT. Amino acid sequence: CASSAGRGQYLTDTQYF.

This clonotype was detected ten times or more. This chain links TRBV5-5 with TRBJ2-2; 9 bases align to TRBD1. V lost 5 bases, J lost 2 bases, and 7 bases stayed unmatched. The CDR3 length is 16 residues. The germline CDR1 and CDR2 sequences are SGHKS and YYEKEE (reference sequence). CDR3 protein: CASSSRTGDNTGELFF. The DNA for the CDR3 is TGTGCCAGCAGTTCTCGGACAGGGGACAACACCGGGGAGCTGTTTTTT.

The chain has TRBV6-1 and TRBJ2-7; D gene uncertain. This CDR3 contains 13 residues. In germline, CDR1 is MNHNS, CDR2 SASEGT. Trimming removed 7 bases at V and 4 bases at J, with 14 bases between. The CDR3 sequence is CASKMRAEYEQYF. CDR3 coding DNA: TGTGCCAGCAAAATGCGCGCAGAGTACGAGCAGTACTTC.

This chain joins TRBV7-8 and TRBJ2-1, with 8 bases lining up with TRBD2. The CDR3 totals 16 residues. J lost 8 bases, V lost 5 bases, and 14 bases had no gene match. Germline assignment: CDR1 SGHVS and CDR2 FQNEAQ. The CDR3 protein is CASSRRLARIGDEQFF. CDR3 nucleotide sequence: TGTGCCAGCAGCCGCAGACTAGCGAGGATAGGGGATGAGCAGTTCTTC.

V usage is TRBV11-1 and J usage is TRBJ2-3; 13 nucleotides line up with TRBD2. J lost 2 bases, V lost 3 bases, and 8 bases had no gene match. There are 18 residues in the CDR3. The germline gives CDR1 SGHAT, CDR2 FQDESV (reference sequence). CDR3 nucleotide sequence: TGTGCCAGCAGCTTCCCTACTAGCGGGAGGGCCTTCACAGATACGCAGTATTTT. It yields the protein CASSFPTSGRAFTDTQYF. The full variable domain, with the rest looked up from reference TRBV11-1 and TRBJ2-3, is EAEVAQSPRYKITEKSQAVAFWCDPISGHATLYWYRQILGQGPELLVQFQDESVVDDSQLPKDRFSAERLKGVDSTLKIQPAELGDSAMYLCASSFPTSGRAFTDTQYFGPGTRLTVL.

Of note for this clonotype: One end of the junction is discordant with germline, which a read error may explain. This chain uses TRBV14 with TRBJ2-7; 11 bases map to TRBD2. The CDR3 covers 16 residues. Germline CDR1 and CDR2: SGHDN and FVKESK. CDR3 sequence (DNA): TGTGCCAGCAGCCAAGATCTGACTAGCGGGATCTACGAGCGGTACTTC. Protein sequence: CASSQDLTSGIYERYF.

J is TRBJ1-2 and V is TRBV5-1; weak D call: TRBD1 (5 bases). Trimming removed 0 bases at V and 1 base at J, with 10 bases between. This CDR3 contains 15 residues. The germline V gene encodes CDR1 SGHRS and CDR2 YFSETQ. CDR3 nucleotide sequence: TGCGCCAGCAGCTTGGAACAGGCCTTTAACTATGGCTACACCTTC. It encodes CASSLEQAFNYGYTF.